The entry below describes one T cell receptor beta chain. Its antigen is still unknown. Profiled with immunoSEQ multiplex PCR; TCRdb holds only in-frame clones, not every one. Of about 100,000 clones in the sample, less than 90% were seen once. The data were taken from a study of T cell responses to AZD1222 COVID-19 vaccine. Study-level points and caveats: Baseline seropositives among AZD1222 recipients totaled only 5 or 6.

V was trimmed by 1 base and J by 0 bases, leaving 12 bases between them. Germline CDR1 MNHNS, CDR2 SASEGT. The length of the CDR3 is 16 residues. The gene calls are TRBV6-1 and TRBJ1-2; weak D call: TRBD1 (5 bases). Sequencing was performed on peripheral blood, taken on day 0 of AZD1222 vaccination. The clonotype was recovered from an adult in good health. CDR3 bases: TGTGCCAGCAGTGAAGTGGGGCAGATACCTAACTATGGCTACACCTTC. Translated, it gives CASSEVGQIPNYGYTF.